This T cell receptor (beta chain) was captured in a study of CD8 T cells in ankylosing spondylitis (dated by TCRdb to about 2017). Context from the whole study: To find TCR variants linked to disease, the study profiled T cell receptor beta repertoires in ankylosing spondylitis patients and healthy donors. The whole study cohort included roughly 110 healthy donors and 25 ankylosing spondylitis patients. Peripheral blood was sampled, and synovial fluid was additionally collected from ankylosing spondylitis patients.

The investigation overall reported the following: The disease-linked clones were reported as significantly enriched in matched synovial fluid samples from ankylosing spondylitis patients. A CD8+ phenotype was shown by the disease-linked clones, which were found at relatively low frequencies in peripheral blood. Some of the motif variants had been reported before in the synovial fluid and blood of reactive arthritis patients, a finding that suggests common disease-initiation mechanisms. A TCR beta motif of eight highly homologous amino acid variants appeared characteristic of blood from ankylosing spondylitis patients.

According to the germline V gene, CDR1 reads MGHDK and CDR2 reads SYGVNS. Measured from the cysteine to the phenylalanine, the CDR3 is 12 residues long. Only the CDR3 region is kept as DNA, spanning 36 bases read in frame from base 1. The V and J ends are trimmed by 4 bases and 3 bases, leaving 5 bases between them. About this clonotype itself: Its antigen is not yet known. No much larger clonotype is one base removed from it; base qualities were not supplied.

TCRdb lists the instrument as Illumina HiSeq 2500. Quantitative 5'-RACE with molecular barcodes was used to prepare TCR beta libraries. The study's processing was this. A new computational method, built on a probabilistic model of VDJ rearrangement, was used to identify disease-linked TCR variants. Starting from the raw public reads, TCRdb applied fastp trimming at Q25, assembled clones with MiXCR and retained in-frame beta chains. CDR3 protein duplicates are merged, each entry listing the most common genes and DNA. The V and J calls shown here were made by TCRdb, not taken from the authors' results. The sample table holds 190,000 or so distinct CDR3 sequences, of which roughly 13% were seen once. 16% of the sample is held by the ten biggest clonotypes.

The chain employs TRBV25-1 and TRBJ2-3; too little of a D gene remains to name it. The sequenced material came from blood, either unsorted or a sorted T cell fraction (not recorded which). The TCR originated in a male donor with ankylosing spondylitis or in good health (not recorded which). This receptor has the CDR3 CASSGPTDTQYF. The bases are TGTGCCAGCAGTGGCCCGACAGATACGCAGTATTTT.